This T cell receptor (beta chain) was recorded in a study of CD8 T cells in ankylosing spondylitis. General observations from the study: As reported, disease-linked clones showed significant enrichment in matched ankylosing spondylitis synovial fluid. Typical of ankylosing spondylitis blood, it appeared, was a TCR beta motif of eight highly homologous variants. Relatively scarce in peripheral blood, disease-linked clones were CD8+.

This clonotype was recorded at least ten times. Antigen: not known. Generation of TCR beta libraries employed quantitative 5'-RACE incorporating molecular barcodes. TCRdb called the 5' RACE reads again in MiXCR, with one record for every CDR3 protein. The sample comprises around 770,000 distinct CDR3 sequences, roughly 20% of which are singletons, and over 15% rests with the top ten. The source is a male donor with ankylosing spondylitis. Sequencing was done on a sample of blood, either unsorted or a sorted T cell fraction (not recorded which).

The CDR3 DNA sequence: TGCAGCGTTGAGGGACTAGCGGGAGTCGGGTTCACAGATACGCAGTATTTT. Translating gives CSVEGLAGVGFTDTQYF. The chain is built from TRBV29-1 and TRBJ2-3, with 14 nucleotides matching TRBD2. V shed 3 bases, J shed 2 bases, and the junction held 7 bases outside the gene matches. CDR1 and CDR2 from the germline V gene are SQVTM and ANQGSEA. This CDR3 has 17 amino acids.